Listed here are 20 T cell receptor beta chains from one sample, sequenced in a study of shared clonotypes between healthy human individuals. TCRdb's copy holds only in-frame clones and misses some; the assay was immunoSEQ multiplex PCR. The repertoire consists of over a million clones, with 95% to 97% occurring once and the leading ten covering approximately 1%. The sample was naive CD4+ T cells sorted from blood. Subset reported: CD45RA+ positively selected. The receptors here all came from a man aged 30-40 years in good health.

The gene calls are TRBV9 and TRBJ2-1; D call uncertain. The germline V gene has CDR1 SGDLS and CDR2 YYNGEE. Trimming stripped 3 bases from V and 0 bases from J, with 10 bases between. The CDR3 runs to 15 residues. Here the CDR3 reads CASSASGPSYNEQFF. CDR3 sequence (DNA): TGTGCCAGCAGCGCCAGTGGCCCCTCCTACAATGAGCAGTTCTTC.

The chain joins TRBV28 to TRBJ2-4; D is unresolved. This CDR3 spans 16 amino acids. Trimming left V 3 bases short and J 1 base short, with 13 bases between. Germline V lookup: CDR1 MDHEN, CDR2 SYDVKM. CDR3 in amino acids: CASSLAGSAAKNIQYF. In DNA form, the CDR3 reads TGTGCCAGCAGTTTGGCCGGTAGTGCGGCCAAAAACATTCAGTACTTC. Filled out from reference TRBV28 and TRBJ2-4, the complete variable domain reads DVKVTQSSRYLVKRTGEKVFLECVQDMDHENMFWYRQDPGLGLRLIYFSYDVKMKEKGDIPEGYSVSREKKERFSLILESASTNQTSMYLCASSLAGSAAKNIQYFGAGTRLSVL.

Concerning this clone: Within the sample, other DNA sequences also encode this same CDR3. This chain joins TRBV9 and TRBJ2-1; D gene uncertain. The CDR3 runs 14 residues. V gave up 2 bases and J gave up 0 bases, with 6 bases separating them. CDR1 is SGDLS, CDR2 YYNGEE, per germline. CDR3 DNA sequence: TGTGCCAGCAGCGTGAGTTCCTCCTACAATGAGCAGTTCTTC. Translation gives CASSVSSSYNEQFF.

The V and J genes are TRBV28 and TRBJ2-7; 8 positions agree with TRBD2. Germline lookup yields CDR1 MDHEN and CDR2 SYDVKM. V was clipped by 8 bases and J by 1 base; unmatched bases: 7. This CDR3 has 14 amino acids. CDR3 DNA: TGTGCCAGCGTCGTCACTAGCGGATCCTACGAGCAGTACTTC. It yields the protein CASVVTSGSYEQYF.

This clone was detected only once. This sequence joins TRBV28 and TRBJ2-4, with 9 bases aligning to TRBD1. After removal of 2 bases from V and 0 bases from J, the junction contained 8 bases not matched to a gene. There are 18 residues in the CDR3. The germline CDR1 and CDR2 sequences are MDHEN and SYDVKM. DNA of the CDR3: TGTGCCAGCAGTTTAAGGACTCGACAGGGGGTAGCCAAAAACATTCAGTACTTC. Residues: CASSLRTRQGVAKNIQYF.

This chain uses TRBV29-1 with TRBJ1-2, with TRBD1 matching 9 bases. Germline trimming cut 6 bases from V and 0 bases from J; bases unmatched to any gene: 11. The CDR3 consists of 16 residues. Germline CDR1 is SQVTM and CDR2 is ANQGSEA. The CDR3 loop is CSVDNRGRETNYGYTF. CDR3 DNA sequence: TGCAGCGTAGATAACAGGGGGCGCGAGACTAACTATGGCTACACCTTC.

Notes on this clone: This sample also contains other DNA sequences that code for the same CDR3. This chain links TRBV9 with TRBJ2-1; D possibly matches TRBD1 or TRBD2 (5 bases each). V lost 0 bases, J lost 0 bases, and 10 bases lay in between. The CDR3 extends over 16 amino acids. The germline gives CDR1 SGDLS, CDR2 YYNGEE. This CDR3 is CASSVGGTSSYNEQFF. CDR3 nucleotides: TGTGCCAGCAGCGTAGGGGGGACGAGCTCCTACAATGAGCAGTTCTTC.

This clone has just one count. The chain combines TRBV5-1 with TRBJ2-1; TRBD2 aligns across 15 bases. V gave up 4 bases and J gave up 8 bases; unmatched junction bases: 10. The CDR3 covers 17 residues. The germline V gene encodes CDR1 SGHRS and CDR2 YFSETQ. The CDR3 nucleotides read TGCGCCAGCAGCACTGGACTAGCGGGAGGGGGGTCGGATGAGCAGTTCTTC. It encodes CASSTGLAGGGSDEQFF.

The chain couples TRBV19 to TRBJ2-3; D unclear. The CDR3 is 14 residues long. From germline, CDR1 is LNHDA and CDR2 SQIVND (reference sequence). V shed 3 bases and J shed 6 bases, with 13 bases lying between them. CDR3 protein: CASSIGRVIDTQYF. DNA of the CDR3: TGTGCCAGTAGTATCGGTAGGGTTATTGATACGCAGTATTTT. Using reference TRBV19 and TRBJ2-3 for the parts outside the CDR3, the full variable domain is DGGITQSPKYLFRKEGQNVTLSCEQNLNHDAMYWYRQDPGQGLRLIYYSQIVNDFQKGDIAEGYSVSREKKESFPLTVTSAQKNPTAFYLCASSIGRVIDTQYFGPGTRLTVL.

The V call is TRBV4-3, the J call TRBJ1-4; 8 nucleotides line up with TRBD1. Per the germline V gene, CDR1 is LGHNA and CDR2 is YSLEER. The ends lost 4 bases at V and 7 bases at J; junction bases unmatched: 5. The CDR3 totals 14 residues. The DNA for the CDR3 is TGCGCCAGCAGCCGAGACAGGGGACGTGAAAAACTGTTTTTT. It encodes CASSRDRGREKLFF.

The V gene is TRBV9, the J gene TRBJ2-7; D remains ambiguous. CDR3 length equals 14 residues. With 1 base removed from V and 2 bases from J, the gap between germline ends came to 10 bases. CDR1 is SGDLS and CDR2 is YYNGEE in the germline V gene. The CDR3 loop reads CASSVSARTYEQYF. The CDR3 DNA follows: TGTGCCAGCAGCGTATCGGCCAGAACCTACGAGCAGTACTTC.

For this clone: The sample carries other DNA sequences with the same CDR3. The chain joins TRBV20-1 to TRBJ2-1; D is unresolved. Germline loops: CDR1 DFQATT, CDR2 SNEGSKA (reference sequence). This CDR3 contains 11 residues. The V end lost 2 bases, the J end lost 4 bases, and 3 bases lay between the germline ends. Here the CDR3 reads CSARQYNEQFF. CDR3 DNA sequence: TGCAGTGCTAGACAGTACAATGAGCAGTTCTTC.

The chain is built from TRBV7-2 and TRBJ2-3; TRBD2 matches 9 bases. The CDR3 is 15 amino acids. V lost 3 bases and J lost 4; bases outside the gene matches: 5. Germline V gene data show CDR1 as SGHTA and CDR2 as FQGNSA. CDR3 sequence (DNA): TGTGCCAGCAGCTTCGGCGGGAGGGCCCCAGATACGCAGTATTTT. It codes for CASSFGGRAPDTQYF.

The chain links TRBV6-1 to TRBJ2-7; D may be TRBD2 (5 bases). The V end lost 0 bases, the J end lost 3 bases, and 12 bases lay between the germline ends. The CDR3 spans 15 residues. Germline lookup yields CDR1 MNHNS and CDR2 SASEGT. The CDR3 DNA is TGTGCCAGCAGTGAAGCGCTCGGGGTTCACTACGAGCAGTACTTC. Protein: CASSEALGVHYEQYF.

The chain joins TRBV5-1 to TRBJ2-1, with D possibly TRBD2 on 5 matching bases. Trimming cost V 4 bases and J 3 bases, with 11 bases left between them. CDR1 SGHRS and CDR2 YFSETQ come from the germline V gene. The CDR3 length is 14 residues. As DNA, the CDR3 is TGCGCCAGCAGCCCCGAGGGCTTCTACAATGAGCAGTTCTTC. It translates to CASSPEGFYNEQFF.

The chain carries TRBV9 and TRBJ2-1; the D gene is possibly TRBD1 (6 bases). This CDR3 is built from 15 residues. CDR1 SGDLS and CDR2 YYNGEE come from the germline V gene. V was cut by 4 bases and J by 3 bases, with 14 bases left in between. The DNA for the CDR3 is TGTGCCAGCAGCAAGGACAGAAACCTCTACAATGAGCAGTTCTTC. Protein: CASSKDRNLYNEQFF.

A word on this clone: One end of the junction varies from germline; a read error may be responsible. This CDR3 is also generated by other DNA sequences in the sample. J is TRBJ1-1 and V is TRBV28; D is unresolved. Germline assignment: CDR1 MDHEN and CDR2 SYDVKM. The CDR3 runs to 12 residues. The CDR3 loop reads CASSLLNTEAFF. In DNA form, the CDR3 reads TGTGCCAGCAGCTTATTGAACACTGAAGCTTTCTTT.

The chain uses TRBV29-1 and TRBJ1-2, with D unclear. Trimming shortened V by 4 bases and J by 1 base, and 16 bases separated the two germline ends. The CDR3 is 15 residues long. Per germline, CDR1 SQVTM and CDR2 ANQGSEA. The CDR3 coding sequence is TGCAGCGTTGGGTTCCCAGCCATACGTAACTATGGCTACACCTTC. Its protein is CSVGFPAIRNYGYTF.

The chain has TRBV28 and TRBJ1-5; no definite D call. The CDR3 contains 11 residues. V lost 5 bases and J lost 6, with 5 bases in between. Looked up from germline, CDR1 is MDHEN and CDR2 is SYDVKM. CDR3 amino acids: CASSTFQPQHF. Written as DNA, the CDR3 is TGTGCCAGCAGTACGTTTCAGCCCCAGCATTTT.

J is TRBJ1-5 and V is TRBV18; D is uncertain. V was shortened by 2 bases and J by 5 bases, with 7 bases between the two germline ends. Germline values: CDR1 KGHSH, CDR2 LQKENI. The CDR3 runs 13 residues. CDR3 nucleotide sequence: TGTGCCAGCTCACCATCGGGCTATCAGCCCCAGCATTTT. This gives the protein CASSPSGYQPQHF.